The source of this TCR beta chain is a study of cytomegalovirus exposure and HLA in healthy donors. Whole-study context: Out of about 190 million T cells, an earlier analysis found around 110 million unique TCR beta sequences in total.

PCR involved 60 Vbeta and 13 Jbeta primers. Here immunoSEQ multiplex PCR was the method, and the copy in TCRdb shows in-frame clones only, minus some. The table has under 200,000 clones, roughly 70% seen once; the top ten hold roughly 1.6%. Study findings and constraints: A later analysis linked more than 15,000 TCR beta sequences to HLA alleles at 0.05 false discovery rate. High sensitivity and specificity were reportedly achieved when the classifier diagnosed cytomegalovirus status.

Germline V lookup: CDR1 SNHLY, CDR2 FYNNEI. This CDR3 has 14 residues. Trimming shortened V by 3 bases and J by 4 bases, and 9 bases separated the two germline ends. Comments on this clone: Antigen: not known.

This chain uses TRBV2 with TRBJ2-2; weak D call: TRBD1 (5 bases). The sequence came from a girl aged 5 to 17 in good health and CMV-seronegative. Sequenced material: PBMCs. CDR3 residues: CASSEHRLTGELFF. CDR3 sequence (DNA): TGTGCCAGCAGTGAGCACAGGCTCACCGGGGAGCTGTTTTTT. Supplemented by reference TRBV2 and TRBJ2-2, the full variable domain reads EPEVTQTPSHQVTQMGQEVILRCVPISNHLYFYWYRQILGQKVEFLVSFYNNEISEKSEIFDDQFSVERPDGSNFTLKIRSTKLEDSAMYFCASSEHRLTGELFFGEGSRLTVL.